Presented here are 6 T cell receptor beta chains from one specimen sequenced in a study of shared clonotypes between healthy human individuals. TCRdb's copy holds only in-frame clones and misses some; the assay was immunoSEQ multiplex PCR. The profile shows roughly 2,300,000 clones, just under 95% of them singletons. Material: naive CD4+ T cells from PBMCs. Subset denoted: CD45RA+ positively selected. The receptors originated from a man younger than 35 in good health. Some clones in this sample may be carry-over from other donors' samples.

CDR3 nucleotide sequence: TGTGCCAGCAGCGTAACGGGACAGGTGACCGGGGAGCTGTTTTTT. Encoded protein: CASSVTGQVTGELFF. V gene TRBV9 combines with J gene TRBJ2-2; 8 bases are a match to TRBD1. Looked up from germline, CDR1 is SGDLS and CDR2 is YYNGEE. J gave up 5 bases and V 1 base, and 4 bases lay outside the gene matches. The CDR3 runs to 15 residues.

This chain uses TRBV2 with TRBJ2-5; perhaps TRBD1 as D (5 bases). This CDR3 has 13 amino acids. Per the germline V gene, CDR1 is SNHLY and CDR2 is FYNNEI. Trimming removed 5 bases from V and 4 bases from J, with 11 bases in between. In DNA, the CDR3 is TGTGCCAGCAGTTATCACAGGCCAGAGACCCAGTACTTC. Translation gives CASSYHRPETQYF.

The CDR3 loop is CASSTATLPGGWAFF. The CDR3 DNA reads TGTGCCAGCAGCACCGCGACCCTGCCGGGGGGGTGGGCTTTCTTT. The J gene is TRBJ1-1, the V gene TRBV27; weak D call: TRBD1 (5 bases). CDR3 length: 15 residues. Trimming removed 6 bases from V and 11 bases from J, with 25 bases in between. Germline assignment: CDR1 MNHEY and CDR2 SMNVEV (reference sequence).

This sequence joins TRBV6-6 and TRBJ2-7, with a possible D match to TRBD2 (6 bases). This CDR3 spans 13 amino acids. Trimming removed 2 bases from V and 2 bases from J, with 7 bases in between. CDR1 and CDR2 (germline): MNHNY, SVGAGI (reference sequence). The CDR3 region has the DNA TGTGCCAGCAGTTACGGGGAGGCCTACGAGCAGTACTTC. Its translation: CASSYGEAYEQYF.

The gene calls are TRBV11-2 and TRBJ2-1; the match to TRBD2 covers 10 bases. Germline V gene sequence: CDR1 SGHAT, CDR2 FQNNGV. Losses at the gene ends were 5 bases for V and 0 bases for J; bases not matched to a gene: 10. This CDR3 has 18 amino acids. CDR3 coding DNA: TGTGCCAGCAGCCAGGGGACTAGCGCGACGAGCTCCTACAATGAGCAGTTCTTC. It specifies CASSQGTSATSSYNEQFF. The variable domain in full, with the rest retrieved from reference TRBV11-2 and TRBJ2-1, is EAGVAQSPRYKIIEKRQSVAFWCNPISGHATLYWYQQILGQGPKLLIQFQNNGVVDDSQLPKDRFSAERLKGVDSTLKIQPAKLEDSAVYLCASSQGTSATSSYNEQFFGPGTRLTVL.

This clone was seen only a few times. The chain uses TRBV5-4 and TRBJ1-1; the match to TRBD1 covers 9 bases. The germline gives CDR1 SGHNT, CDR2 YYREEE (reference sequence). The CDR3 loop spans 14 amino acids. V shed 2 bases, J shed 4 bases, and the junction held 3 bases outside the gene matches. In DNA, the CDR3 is TGTGCCAGCAGCTTAGGGACAGGGAGCACTGAAGCTTTCTTT. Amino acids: CASSLGTGSTEAFF.